Listed below are T cell receptor beta chains from one sample, sequenced in a study of cytomegalovirus exposure and HLA in healthy donors. The method was immunoSEQ multiplex PCR; TCRdb's version includes in-frame clones alone and lacks a portion of them. The table shows approximately 180,000 clones, with approximately 86% occurring only once. The sequencing sample was made of PBMCs. The receptor source for this set is a man aged 18 to 35 in good health and CMV-seropositive. Both conserved end residues are part of each CDR3. Each record gives: J gene, D gene, V gene, clone size, CDR3 DNA, CDR3 protein. A D gene is named only where the DNA matches it firmly. Part of the rows lack a size; the others show once, few, many or a class for expanded clones.

TRBJ1-1,NA,TRBV27,NA,TGTGCCAGCAGGAAGGGGAATTCGAACACTGAAGCTTTCTTT,CASRKGNSNTEAFF
TRBJ2-5,NA,TRBV7-2,NA,TGTGCCAGCAGCCGAACGCCCAGCGGGTCCCAAGAGACCCAGTACTTC,CASSRTPSGSQETQYF
TRBJ2-2,TRBD1,TRBV19,NA,TGTGCCAGTAGTATAGTTAGGTATGGACAGGGCCTAAACACCGGGGAGCTGTTTTTT,CASSIVRYGQGLNTGELFF
TRBJ2-3,NA,TRBV6-1,NA,TGTGCCAGCAGTGTTCAGGCAGATACGCAGTATTTT,CASSVQADTQYF
TRBJ2-5,NA,TRBV12-5,NA,TGTGCTAGTGGGCCCGGACTTTCGTACCAAGAGACCCAGTACTTC,CASGPGLSYQETQYF
TRBJ2-3,TRBD1,TRBV27,NA,TGTGCCAGCAGTCCGCAGGACAGGGGGACAGATACGCAGTATTTT,CASSPQDRGTDTQYF
TRBJ2-2,NA,TRBV7-6,NA,TGTGCCAGCAGCTTAGCGCAGGGGAGGAACACCGGGGAGCTGTTTTTT,CASSLAQGRNTGELFF
TRBJ2-3,NA,TRBV4-1,NA,TGCGCCAGCAGCCAAGATCCGGGGAACAGGGAAGAGTATTTT,CASSQDPGNREEYF
TRBJ2-1,TRBD2,TRBV10-3,NA,TGTGCCATCACCGCTAGAGCGGGAGGGACCTACAATGAGCAGTTCTTC,CAITARAGGTYNEQFF
TRBJ2-2,TRBD2,TRBV5-1,NA,TGCGCCAGCAGACCGCCGACTAGCGGGAGGCCCGGGGAGCTGTTTTTT,CASRPPTSGRPGELFF
TRBJ2-1,TRBD2,TRBV19,NA,TGTGCCAGTAGGGCGGGAGGGCCACATGAGCAGTTCTTC,CASRAGGPHEQFF
TRBJ2-1,TRBD1,TRBV7-9,NA,TGTGCCAGCGTTCCGGGACAGGGGACGGCAAATGAGCAGTTCTTC,CASVPGQGTANEQFF
TRBJ1-2,NA,TRBV9,NA,TGTGCCAGCAGCGTGGCAGGAAACTATGGCTACACCTTC,CASSVAGNYGYTF
TRBJ1-5,NA,TRBV6-5,once,TGTGCCAGCAGTCCGCGCGAGGGACTTTATCAGCCCCAGCATTTT,CASSPREGLYQPQHF
TRBJ1-5,TRBD1,TRBV6-9,NA,TGTGCCAGCAGTTATCAGGCAGGGGGGCATCAGCCCCAGCATTTT,CASSYQAGGHQPQHF
TRBJ1-3,NA,TRBV9,NA,TGTGCCAGCAGCGCCCATCGGGTCGGAAACACCATATATTTT,CASSAHRVGNTIYF
TRBJ1-4,NA,TRBV15,NA,TGTGCCACCAGCAGAGAGCAGGGGTTGGGTGAAAAACTGTTTTTT,CATSREQGLGEKLFF
TRBJ1-4,TRBD1,TRBV5-4,NA,TGTGCCAGCAGCTTGTCTTCAGGGGGCGATGAAAAACTGTTTTTT,CASSLSSGGDEKLFF
TRBJ2-1,NA,TRBV6-4,NA,TGTGCCAGCAGTGAAGCGGGTATATCGCCCTCCTACAATGAGCAGTTCTTC,CASSEAGISPSYNEQFF
TRBJ2-1,TRBD1,TRBV7-6,NA,TGTGCCAGCAGCCCCACAGGGGGCTCGACCTACAATGAGCAGTTCTTC,CASSPTGGSTYNEQFF
TRBJ2-7,TRBD1,TRBV28,NA,TGTGCCAGCAGTTTACCCGACAGGGTCGGCTACGAGCAGTACTTC,CASSLPDRVGYEQYF
TRBJ2-7,TRBD2,TRBV13,NA,TGTGCCAGCAGTTCCCTTTTCACTAGCGGGAGACCCTACGAGCAGTACTTC,CASSSLFTSGRPYEQYF
TRBJ1-3,NA,TRBV7-6,NA,TGTGCCAGCAGCTTAGCGGGCAGACACTCTGGAAACACCATATATTTT,CASSLAGRHSGNTIYF
TRBJ2-2,TRBD1,TRBV18,NA,TGTGCCAGCGCACGGAGACGCGGACAGGCTCTGAACACCGGGGAGCTGTTTTTT,CASARRRGQALNTGELFF
TRBJ2-7,NA,TRBV6-6,NA,TGTGCCAGCAGGACCGGGAGTTGGGAGCAGTACTTC,CASRTGSWEQYF
TRBJ2-3,NA,TRBV5-1,once,TGCGCCAGCAGCCCGACAGGAAGTGAAGATACGCAGTATTTT,CASSPTGSEDTQYF
TRBJ2-7,NA,TRBV7-8,NA,TGTGCCAGCAGCTCTGCGGGGCAGGGACCCTACGAGCAGTACTTC,CASSSAGQGPYEQYF
TRBJ2-3,NA,TRBV29-1,NA,TGCAGCGTTGAGATCTCCGGAGATACGCAGTATTTT,CSVEISGDTQYF
TRBJ1-2,TRBD1,TRBV2,few,TGTGCCAGCAGTCCCGGGACAGGTTACTATGGCTACACCTTC,CASSPGTGYYGYTF
TRBJ1-1,TRBD1,TRBV27,NA,TGTGCCAGCAGGGGACAGGACACTGAAGCTTTCTTT,CASRGQDTEAFF
TRBJ2-2,NA,TRBV7-6,NA,TGTGCCAGCAGCCTCAGGGTAAACACCGGGGAGCTGTTTTTT,CASSLRVNTGELFF
TRBJ2-1,NA,TRBV29-1,NA,TGCAGCGTTTCCGGGTTCAATGAGCAGTTCTTC,CSVSGFNEQFF
TRBJ2-3,TRBD1,TRBV7-6,NA,TGTGCCAGCAGCCAGGGACAGATCACAGATACGCAGTATTTT,CASSQGQITDTQYF
TRBJ2-7,TRBD2,TRBV5-1,few,TGCGCCAGCAGCCCTGCGGACAGCGGGGGACGGTACTTC,CASSPADSGGRYF
TRBJ2-2,TRBD1,TRBV7-2,NA,TGTGCCAGCAGCAAATTTACAGGGGACACCGGGGAGCTGTTTTTT,CASSKFTGDTGELFF
TRBJ2-3,TRBD1,TRBV6-1,NA,TGTGCCAGCAGTCGGGGACAGAGCACAGATACGCAGTATTTT,CASSRGQSTDTQYF
TRBJ2-2,NA,TRBV6-6,NA,TGTGCCAGCAGTAGACAGGGAGGCACCGGGGAGCTGTTTTTT,CASSRQGGTGELFF
TRBJ2-1,NA,TRBV29-1,NA,TGCAGCGTTGATGGTGGGGGGAAAGTAGTTGAGCAGTTCTTC,CSVDGGGKVVEQFF
TRBJ2-5,NA,TRBV4-1,NA,TGCGCCAGCAGCCAAGATCCTGGACAGTTTGAGACCCAGTACTTC,CASSQDPGQFETQYF
TRBJ2-2,NA,TRBV7-8,NA,TGTGCCAGCAGCTTAATGAATAGGGAGTCCCTTCTAGAGATCAGTGAACCCGGGGAGCTGTTTTTT,CASSLMNRESLLEISEPGELFF
TRBJ2-1,TRBD2,TRBV11-3,NA,TGTGCCAGCAGCTTAGTGCCCCTAGCGGGATACAATGAGCAGTTCTTC,CASSLVPLAGYNEQFF
TRBJ2-7,TRBD1,TRBV4-3,NA,TGCGCCAGCAGCCAAGGGGGCGGGACAGGTGGCTACGAGCAGTACTTC,CASSQGGGTGGYEQYF
TRBJ1-6,NA,TRBV4-3,NA,TGCGCCAGCAGCCCCTCGGGCCAGGGACTATCGCCCCTCCACTTT,CASSPSGQGLSPLHF
TRBJ2-5,TRBD2,TRBV28,NA,TGTGCCAGCAGTTCTGGACTAGCGGGATTGGGGCAAGAGACCCAGTACTTC,CASSSGLAGLGQETQYF
TRBJ1-2,NA,TRBV6-6,NA,TGTGCCAGCAGTTACGGTGCGGGGGGCTACACCTTC,CASSYGAGGYTF
TRBJ2-3,TRBD1,TRBV28,NA,TGTGCCAGCAGTTCACCGGGACAGGGGGCATCTGATACGCAGTATTTT,CASSSPGQGASDTQYF
TRBJ1-1,NA,TRBV6-5,NA,TGTGCCAGCAGTTACTCCGACACGAACACTGAAGCTTTCTTT,CASSYSDTNTEAFF
TRBJ2-2,NA,TRBV29-1,NA,NA,CSVLQGYAGSCFF
TRBJ2-5,NA,TRBV7-6,once,TGTGCCAGCAGCTTAGGCTCTAGCAGGACCCAGTACTTC,CASSLGSSRTQYF
TRBJ1-1,TRBD1,TRBV28,once,TGTGCCAGCAGTCGCAACAGGGGAGGTGAAGCTTTCTTT,CASSRNRGGEAFF
TRBJ2-2,NA,TRBV9,NA,TGTGCCAGCAGCGTAGTAGAAGGGGGCACCGGGGAGCTGTTTTTT,CASSVVEGGTGELFF
TRBJ2-2,NA,TRBV4-3,NA,TGCGCCAGCAGCTCCCCCGGGGGATCGAACACCGGGGAGCTGTTTTTT,CASSSPGGSNTGELFF
TRBJ1-2,NA,TRBV4-3,NA,TGCGCCAGCAGCCAAGATGTTACAGCCTATGGCTACACCTTC,CASSQDVTAYGYTF
TRBJ2-7,TRBD2,TRBV7-3,NA,TGTGCCAGCAGCTCCCTCGCCGGGGGGGCGGGCGAGCAGTACTTC,CASSSLAGGAGEQYF
TRBJ2-7,TRBD2,TRBV28,NA,TGTGCCAGCAGTTTACCACTAGCGGGTCACTACGAGCAGTACTTC,CASSLPLAGHYEQYF
TRBJ2-7,TRBD1,TRBV5-1,NA,TGCGCCAGCAGCTTTACCACAGGGGCCCTCTACGAGCAGTACTTC,CASSFTTGALYEQYF
TRBJ2-7,TRBD2,TRBV6-6,NA,TGTGCCAGCAGCGCCGGGACTAGAACGGGGGAGCAGTACTTC,CASSAGTRTGEQYF
TRBJ2-1,TRBD1,TRBV6-5,NA,TGTGCCAGCAGTTCGGGACAGGGGGTTTACAATGAGCAGTTCTTC,CASSSGQGVYNEQFF
TRBJ2-7,NA,TRBV6-5,few,TGTGCCAGCAACACGGGAGACTCCTACGAGCAGTACTTC,CASNTGDSYEQYF
TRBJ2-1,NA,TRBV6-1,NA,TGTGCCAGCAGTTCTATACTTCAGGGATTTGAGCAGTTCTTC,CASSSILQGFEQFF